Each of the 10 T cell receptor beta chains below was sequenced from the same sample in a study of response to subunit inactivated influenza vaccine. TCRdb used MiXCR to reprocess the RT-PCR reads, holding one entry per CDR3 protein. This sample has 500,000 to 600,000 distinct CDR3 sequences; around 15% occur once, and the top ten carry 11%. The material was PBMCs from blood, obtained 11 to 12 days after vaccination. Receptors originate from a man in his fifties who received an inactivated influenza vaccine.

This clonotype turned up a few times. The rearrangement uses TRBV3-1 and TRBJ1-1; 8 bases are a match to TRBD1. J lost 6 bases, V lost 5 bases, and 8 bases had no gene match. Germline CDR1 reads LGHDT; CDR2 reads YNNKEL (reference sequence). This CDR3 region has 14 residues. CDR3 amino acids: CASSATGQGAEAFF. CDR3 coding DNA: TGTGCCAGCAGCGCTACTGGACAGGGCGCTGAAGCTTTCTTT.

CDR3 region: CASSQRQGAGEQYF. CDR3 sequence (DNA): TGTGCCAGCAGCCAGAGACAGGGGGCGGGTGAGCAGTACTTC. V is TRBV4-2 and J is TRBJ2-7, with TRBD1 matching over 10 bases. The CDR3 covers 14 residues. Germline CDR1 LGHNA, CDR2 YNFKEQ. The V and J ends lost 3 bases and 7 bases, in that order; junction bases with no gene match: 6.

The J gene is TRBJ2-1, the V gene TRBV5-6; 14 bases align to TRBD2. The CDR3 has 18 residues. With 6 bases clipped from V and 0 bases from J, the junction kept 8 bases outside the gene matches. Germline loops: CDR1 SGHDT, CDR2 YYEEEE. The chain's CDR3 is CASISGLAGAFSYNEQFF. The CDR3 DNA sequence: TGTGCCAGCATCTCGGGACTAGCGGGAGCCTTCTCCTACAATGAGCAGTTCTTC. Complete variable domain (other parts from reference TRBV5-6 and TRBJ2-1): DAGVTQSPTHLIKTRGQQVTLRCSPKSGHDTVSWYQQALGQGPQFIFQYYEEEERQRGNFPDRFSGHQFPNYSSELNVNALLLGDSALYLCASISGLAGAFSYNEQFFGPGTRLTVL.

This sequence joins TRBV5-1 and TRBJ2-1; 9 bases map to TRBD1. This CDR3 spans 14 amino acids. CDR1 and CDR2 (germline): SGHRS, YFSETQ. V trimming: 4 bases; J trimming: 7 bases; junction bases outside the gene matches: 6. DNA of the CDR3: TGCGCCAGCAGCCCAACAGGGGGCGAGAATGAGCAGTTCTTC. Its protein is CASSPTGGENEQFF.

This clonotype turned up a few times. V and J are TRBV6-5 and TRBJ2-7; 7 positions agree with TRBD1. Germline V CDR1 and CDR2: MNHEY, SVGAGI. V dropped 0 bases and J dropped 2; count of bases not matched to a gene: 4. The CDR3 length is 15 residues. The CDR3 is CASSYSSQGAYEQYF. In nucleotides, the CDR3 is TGTGCCAGCAGTTACTCGTCTCAGGGGGCCTACGAGCAGTACTTC.

This clonotype turned up a few times. The chain couples TRBV7-9 to TRBJ1-4; D uncertain. CDR1 is SEHNR and CDR2 is FQNEAQ in the germline V gene (reference sequence). The CDR3 loop spans 13 amino acids. V dropped 0 bases and J dropped 8 bases, with 7 bases sitting between them. The DNA of the CDR3 is TGTGCCAGCAGCTTAGCAATCGGGGAAAAACTGTTTTTT. Protein: CASSLAIGEKLFF. Supplemented by reference TRBV7-9 and TRBJ1-4, the full variable domain reads DTGVSQNPRHKITKRGQNVTFRCDPISEHNRLYWYRQTLGQGPEFLTYFQNEAQLEKSRLLSDRFSAERPKGSFSTLEIQRTEQGDSAMYLCASSLAIGEKLFFGSGTQLSVL.

The chain carries TRBV3-1 and TRBJ1-2; the D is unclear. This CDR3 is built from 14 residues. Germline V gene sequence: CDR1 LGHDT, CDR2 YNNKEL (reference sequence). Deletions cut 6 bases from V and 2 bases from J, with 13 bases between. The chain's CDR3 is CASSYGGGNYGYTF. CDR3 in DNA: TGTGCCAGCAGTTACGGCGGAGGGAACTATGGCTACACCTTC.

This clonotype appeared many times. The rearrangement joins TRBV6-2 or TRBV6-3 to TRBJ1-2, with D hard to call. V lost 6 bases to trimming and J lost 6 bases, with 11 bases between them. Germline CDR1 reads MNHEY; CDR2 reads SVGEGT. The CDR3 covers 12 residues. CDR3 sequence reads: CASSDLVDGYTF. CDR3 bases: TGTGCCAGCAGCGACCTCGTCGATGGCTACACCTTC.

Comment on this clonotype: This may arise from a read error, as a much more abundant clone is one base away. The chain links TRBV11-2 to TRBJ2-7; 12 bases agree with TRBD2. CDR1 and CDR2 (germline): SGHAT, FQNNGV. V was clipped by 5 bases and J by 3 bases; unmatched bases: 5. This CDR3 spans 15 amino acids. The CDR3 nucleotides are TGTGCCAGCAGCCCCGGGACTAGCGGGTTCTACGAGCAGTACTTC. Translated, it gives CASSPGTSGFYEQYF.

V is TRBV7-2 and J is TRBJ1-1; D not certain. The CDR3 length is 12 residues. In germline, CDR1 is SGHTA, CDR2 FQGNSA. Trimming shortened V by 1 base and J by 6 bases, and 6 bases separated the two germline ends. CDR3 protein: CASSLVGPEAFF. The CDR3 nucleotides read TGTGCCAGCAGCTTAGTGGGCCCTGAAGCTTTCTTT.